This TCR beta chain was found in a study of blood T cell repertoires in COVID-19. Across the study: T cells, B-cell-depleted T cells, or PBMCs supplied cDNA or gDNA.

Between the trimmed V and J ends, which lost 0 bases and 6 bases, there was a span of 5 bases. CDR1 and CDR2 (germline): ENHRY, SYGVKD. The CDR3 has 12 residues. Original data processing: Reference gene primer amplification gave estimated nucleated cell counts. Sequenced by immunoSEQ multiplex PCR; TCRdb stores in-frame clones only, minus some. V, J and clone size are taken as reported in that table, and D and trimming were inferred from the DNA itself. The sample has about 40,000 clones, roughly nine tenths seen once. Sequenced sample: peripheral blood. V is TRBV10-3 and J is TRBJ1-2, with D uncertain. This receptor was taken from a man between 50 and 59 years old in a cohort sampled during active COVID-19. The CDR3, as DNA: TGTGCCATCAGTGAGTCTGAGGATGGCTACACCTTC. This encodes CAISESEDGYTF.